The rows below give T cell receptor beta chains drawn from one sample of a study of blood T cell repertoires in COVID-19. Profiled with immunoSEQ multiplex PCR; TCRdb holds only in-frame clones, not every one. Of 200,000 to 250,000 clones listed, 88% are singletons. The sequenced material came from PBMCs or T cells enriched from blood (not recorded which). The receptors were sampled from a woman aged 30 to 39 who had recovered from COVID-19. CDR3s include the opening cysteine and the closing phenylalanine or tryptophan. Each record gives: clone size, J gene, V gene, CDR3 protein. Only some rows state a clone size, as once, few, many or a class for expanded clones.

>NA|TRBJ2-2|TRBV6-5
CASLPGLHYTGELFF
>NA|TRBJ2-7|TRBV4-3
CASSQGRTSAGGEQYF
>NA|TRBJ1-2|TRBV4-3
CASSQGARQIFDGYTF
>NA|TRBJ1-3|TRBV9
CASSVLPGQGASGNTIYF
>NA|TRBJ2-3|TRBV15
CATSRIAGGFTDTQYF
>NA|TRBJ2-3|TRBV14
CASSAQRGSTDTQYF
>NA|TRBJ1-1|TRBV6-5
CASSYSRQGNTEAFF
>NA|TRBJ2-3|TRBV24-1
CATTGTDTQYF
>NA|TRBJ1-2|TRBV11-2
CASSQGQGTDGYTF
>NA|TRBJ2-5|TRBV3-1/TRBV3-2
CASSQEAAPETQYF
>NA|TRBJ1-5|TRBV28
CASSLGTGGFSNQPQHF
>NA|TRBJ1-2|TRBV13
CASRLGQNYGYTF
>NA|TRBJ1-5|TRBV15
CATSTRGLRLSNQPQHF
>NA|TRBJ1-5|TRBV5-1
CASSAVSRDRDQPQHF
>few|TRBJ1-1|TRBV7-2
CASSLTQSGGRDTEAFF
>NA|TRBJ2-4|TRBV10-3
CAISGAWSSGGAGNIQYF
>NA|TRBJ1-1|TRBV2
CASSDTGFVNTEAFF
>NA|TRBJ1-4|TRBV6-5
CASSSNLRGEKLFF
>NA|TRBJ2-7|TRBV19
CASSRGQGGYEQYF
>NA|TRBJ2-5|TRBV7-7
CASSSIGSGAQETQYF
>once|TRBJ1-1|TRBV6-4
CASRAGDGALKAFF
>once|TRBJ2-1|TRBV11-1
CASSFEAGGVYEQFF
>NA|TRBJ2-3|TRBV7-6
CASSREPIGTDTQYF
>NA|TRBJ1-6|TRBV4-3
CASSQDHDRYNSPLHF
>NA|TRBJ1-3|TRBV7-9
CASSLAGSSGNTIYF
>NA|TRBJ2-7|TRBV18
CASSLPRTGFKWYEQYF